Here is one T cell receptor (beta chain) with its context. The antigen remains undetermined. These data come from a study of cytomegalovirus exposure and HLA in healthy donors. Trimming cost V 4 bases and J 2 bases, with 15 bases left between them. Germline loops: CDR1 MNHEY, CDR2 SMNVEV (reference sequence). The CDR3 sequence is 15 residues long. General study findings and limits: Accounts indicate the classifier identified cytomegalovirus status with strong specificity and sensitivity. Investigators reported 150 to 200 TCR beta chains as tied to cytomegalovirus. For TCR beta chains, V- and J-gene trimming was later linked to a missense DCLRE1C variant. There was a cluster of highly shared sequence variants that was likely a sequencing artifact.

The PCR employed 60 Vbeta primers together with 13 Jbeta primers. Assay: immunoSEQ multiplex PCR; the TCRdb copy retains only in-frame clones and omits some. The table shows approximately 150,000 clones, with about 82% occurring only once. J is TRBJ2-7 and V is TRBV27, with a weak D call TRBD2 (6 bases). The sample was PBMCs. The receptor's source is a woman in her 30s in good health and CMV-seropositive. The DNA of the CDR3 is TGTGCCAGCAGTTGGGGGGTGGCAGTCCCCTACGAGCAGTACTTC. It yields the protein CASSWGVAVPYEQYF.